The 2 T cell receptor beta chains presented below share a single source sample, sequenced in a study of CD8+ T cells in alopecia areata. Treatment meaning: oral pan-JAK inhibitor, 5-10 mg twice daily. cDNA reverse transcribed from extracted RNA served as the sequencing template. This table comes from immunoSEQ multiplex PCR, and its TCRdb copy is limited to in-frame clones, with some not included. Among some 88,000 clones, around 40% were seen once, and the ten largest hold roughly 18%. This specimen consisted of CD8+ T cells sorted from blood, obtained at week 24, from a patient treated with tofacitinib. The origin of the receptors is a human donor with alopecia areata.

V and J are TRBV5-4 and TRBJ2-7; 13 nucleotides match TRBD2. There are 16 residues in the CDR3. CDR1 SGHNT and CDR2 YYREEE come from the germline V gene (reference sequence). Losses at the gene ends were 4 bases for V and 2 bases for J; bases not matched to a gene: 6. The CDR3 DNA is TGTGCCAGCAGCCAAGGGACTAGCGGGACCACCTACGAGCAGTACTTC. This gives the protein CASSQGTSGTTYEQYF.

Here the CDR3 DNA reads TGTGCCAGCAGCGACCGGACTAGCTCCTACAATGAGCAGTTCTTC. Its translation is CASSDRTSSYNEQFF. This chain uses TRBV9 with TRBJ2-1; 7 bases line up with TRBD2. The J segment lost 0 bases and the V segment lost 3 bases, leaving 3 bases of the junction unmatched. The germline V gene encodes CDR1 SGDLS and CDR2 YYNGEE. CDR3 size: 15 residues.